The T cell receptor beta chain described here comes from a study of T-cell reconstitution after alpha-beta-depleted transplantation in children. V was shortened by 1 base and J by 4 bases, with 10 bases between the two germline ends. This CDR3 spans 14 amino acids. Germline V gene lookup returns CDR1 KGHSH and CDR2 LQKENI. During its preparation, the TCRbeta library received unique molecular identifiers. TCRdb re-derived calls from the PCR reads in MiXCR, one entry per CDR3 protein. The sample holds 240,000 or so distinct CDR3 sequences, approximately 12% seen once. V gene TRBV18 combines with J gene TRBJ2-5; D remains ambiguous. The source material was PBMCs from the stem cell graft donor, sampled from the stem cell graft. This clonotype was obtained from a human donor who donated a stem cell graft to a child with acute lymphoblastic leukemia. CDR3 coding DNA: TGTGCCAGCTCACCACGGGTCCCGAGAGAGACCCAGTACTTC. Its protein product is CASSPRVPRETQYF.